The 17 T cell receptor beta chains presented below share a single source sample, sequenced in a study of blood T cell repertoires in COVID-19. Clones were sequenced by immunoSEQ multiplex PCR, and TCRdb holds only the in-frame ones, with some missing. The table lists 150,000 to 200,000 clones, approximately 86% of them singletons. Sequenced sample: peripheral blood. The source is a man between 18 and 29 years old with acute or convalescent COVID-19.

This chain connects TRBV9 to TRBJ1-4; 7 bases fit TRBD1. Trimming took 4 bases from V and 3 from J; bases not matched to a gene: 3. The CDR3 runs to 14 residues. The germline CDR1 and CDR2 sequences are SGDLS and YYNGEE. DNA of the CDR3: TGTGCCAGCAGCCCGGGACAGTCTAATGAAAAACTGTTTTTT. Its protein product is CASSPGQSNEKLFF.

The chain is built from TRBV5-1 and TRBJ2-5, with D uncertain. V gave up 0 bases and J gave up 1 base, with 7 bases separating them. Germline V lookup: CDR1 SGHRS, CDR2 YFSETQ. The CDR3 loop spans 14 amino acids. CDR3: CASSLDKPQETQYF. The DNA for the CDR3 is TGCGCCAGCAGCTTGGACAAACCCCAAGAGACCCAGTACTTC.

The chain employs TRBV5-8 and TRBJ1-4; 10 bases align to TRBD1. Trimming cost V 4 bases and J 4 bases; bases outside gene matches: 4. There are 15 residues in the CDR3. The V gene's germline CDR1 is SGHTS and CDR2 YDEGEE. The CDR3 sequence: CASSPWTGGNEKLFF. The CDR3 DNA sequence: TGTGCCAGCAGCCCGTGGACAGGGGGTAATGAAAAACTGTTTTTT.

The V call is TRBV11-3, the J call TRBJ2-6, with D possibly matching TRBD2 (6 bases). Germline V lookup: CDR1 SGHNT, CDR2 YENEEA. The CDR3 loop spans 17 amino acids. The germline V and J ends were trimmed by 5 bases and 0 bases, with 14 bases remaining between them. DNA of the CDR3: TGTGCCAGCAGCGCGGGACGGACGAACTCTGGGGCCAACGTCCTGACTTTC. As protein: CASSAGRTNSGANVLTF.

CDR3 DNA: TGTGCCAGCAGCTTAGGCGACAGTGACAATCAGCCCCAGCATTTT. Protein: CASSLGDSDNQPQHF. The V call is TRBV7-8, the J call TRBJ1-5, with D perhaps matching TRBD1 (5 bases). Germline assignment: CDR1 SGHVS and CDR2 FQNEAQ. The CDR3 extends over 15 amino acids. Trimming took off 1 base at V and 3 bases at J, with 10 bases between the two ends.

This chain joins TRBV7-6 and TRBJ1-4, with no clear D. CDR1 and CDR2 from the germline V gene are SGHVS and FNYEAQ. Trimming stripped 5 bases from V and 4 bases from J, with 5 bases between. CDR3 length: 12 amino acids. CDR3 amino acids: CASSLYNEKLFF. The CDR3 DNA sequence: TGTGCCAGCAGCCTATATAATGAAAAACTGTTTTTT.

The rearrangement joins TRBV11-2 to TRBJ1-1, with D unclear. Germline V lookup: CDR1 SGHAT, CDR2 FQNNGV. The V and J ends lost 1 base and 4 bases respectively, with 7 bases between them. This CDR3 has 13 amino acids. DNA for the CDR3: TGTGCCAGCAGCTTAGTGCGGGGCACTGAAGCTTTCTTT. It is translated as CASSLVRGTEAFF. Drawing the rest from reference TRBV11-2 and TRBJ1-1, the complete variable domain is EAGVAQSPRYKIIEKRQSVAFWCNPISGHATLYWYQQILGQGPKLLIQFQNNGVVDDSQLPKDRFSAERLKGVDSTLKIQPAKLEDSAVYLCASSLVRGTEAFFGQGTRLTVV.

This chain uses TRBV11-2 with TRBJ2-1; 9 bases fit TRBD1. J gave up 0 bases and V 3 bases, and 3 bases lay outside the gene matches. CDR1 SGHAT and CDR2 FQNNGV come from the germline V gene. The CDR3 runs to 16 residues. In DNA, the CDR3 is TGTGCCAGCAGCTTGGGGACAGGGAGCTCCTACAATGAGCAGTTCTTC. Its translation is CASSLGTGSSYNEQFF.

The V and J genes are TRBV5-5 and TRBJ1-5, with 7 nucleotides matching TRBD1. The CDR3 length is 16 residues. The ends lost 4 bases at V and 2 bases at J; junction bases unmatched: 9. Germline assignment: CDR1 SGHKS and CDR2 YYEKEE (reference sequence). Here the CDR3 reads CASSPLTGAGNQPQHF. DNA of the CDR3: TGTGCCAGCAGCCCGCTAACAGGGGCAGGCAATCAGCCCCAGCATTTT.

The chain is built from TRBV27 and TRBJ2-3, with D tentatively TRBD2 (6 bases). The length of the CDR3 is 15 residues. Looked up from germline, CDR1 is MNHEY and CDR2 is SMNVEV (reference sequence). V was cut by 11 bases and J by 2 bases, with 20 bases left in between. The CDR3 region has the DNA TGTGCCTCCCGGGGGTTATCCGTGGACACAGATACGCAGTATTTT. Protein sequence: CASRGLSVDTDTQYF.

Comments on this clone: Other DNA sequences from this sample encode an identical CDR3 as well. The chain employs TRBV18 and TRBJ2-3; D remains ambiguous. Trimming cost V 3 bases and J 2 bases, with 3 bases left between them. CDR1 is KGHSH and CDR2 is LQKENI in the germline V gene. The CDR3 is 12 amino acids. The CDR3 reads CASSPYTDTQYF. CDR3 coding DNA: TGTGCCAGCTCACCCTACACAGATACGCAGTATTTT. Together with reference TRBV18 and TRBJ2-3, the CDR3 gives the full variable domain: NAGVMQNPRHLVRRRGQEARLRCSPMKGHSHVYWYRQLPEEGLKFMVYLQKENIIDESGMPKERFSAEFPKEGPSILRIQQVVRGDSAAYFCASSPYTDTQYFGPGTRLTVL.

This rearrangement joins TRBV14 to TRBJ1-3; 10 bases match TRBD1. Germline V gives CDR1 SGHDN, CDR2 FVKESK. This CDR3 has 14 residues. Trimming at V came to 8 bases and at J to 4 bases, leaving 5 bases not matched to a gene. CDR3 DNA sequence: TGTGCCAGCCAAGGGACAGGGGCCGGAAACACCATATATTTT. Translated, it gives CASQGTGAGNTIYF.

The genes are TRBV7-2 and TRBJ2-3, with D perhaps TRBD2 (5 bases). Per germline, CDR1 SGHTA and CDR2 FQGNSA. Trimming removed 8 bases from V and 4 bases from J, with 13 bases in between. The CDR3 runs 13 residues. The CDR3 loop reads CASGGVRADTQYF. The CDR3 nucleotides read TGTGCCAGCGGAGGTGTGAGGGCAGATACGCAGTATTTT.

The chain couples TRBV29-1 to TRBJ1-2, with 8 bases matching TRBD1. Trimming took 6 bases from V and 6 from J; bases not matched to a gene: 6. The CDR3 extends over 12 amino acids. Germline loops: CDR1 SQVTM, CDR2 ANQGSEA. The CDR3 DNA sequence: TGCAGCGTAGGGGGGACAGGAAATGGCTACACCTTC. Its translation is CSVGGTGNGYTF.

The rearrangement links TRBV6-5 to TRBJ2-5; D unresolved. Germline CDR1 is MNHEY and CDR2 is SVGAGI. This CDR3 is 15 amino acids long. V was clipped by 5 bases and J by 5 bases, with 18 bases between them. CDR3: CASSTDLGWRETQYF. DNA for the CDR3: TGTGCCAGCAGTACCGACCTGGGTTGGCGGGAGACCCAGTACTTC.

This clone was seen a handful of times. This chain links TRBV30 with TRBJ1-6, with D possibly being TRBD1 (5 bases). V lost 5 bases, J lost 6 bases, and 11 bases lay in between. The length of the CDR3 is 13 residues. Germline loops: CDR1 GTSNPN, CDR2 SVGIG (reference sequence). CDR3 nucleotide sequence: TGTGCCTGGGCTCCCGGGGGTAATTCACCCCTCCACTTT. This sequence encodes CAWAPGGNSPLHF.

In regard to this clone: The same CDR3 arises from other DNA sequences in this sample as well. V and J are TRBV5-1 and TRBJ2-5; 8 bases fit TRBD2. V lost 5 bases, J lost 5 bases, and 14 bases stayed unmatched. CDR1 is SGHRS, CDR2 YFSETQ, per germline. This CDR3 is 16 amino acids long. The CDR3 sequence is CASSIGGAGGGETQYF. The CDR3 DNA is TGCGCCAGCAGTATCGGGGGCGCGGGGGGCGGCGAGACCCAGTACTTC.